This TCR beta chain appears in the sequencing data of a study of T cell repertoires in cytomegalovirus infection. Study-level information: CMV epitopes in the study were HLA-C-restricted (recently identified) and HLA-B-restricted (well studied). Public TCR beta signatures indicated both CMV infection and matching HLA type. Study findings and constraints: Adding up the frequency of public TCR beta families identified people who carried CMV plus the relevant HLA. The ex vivo response showed dominance by HLA-C-restricted CMV-specific TCR beta clonotypes.

Ten or more counts support this clonotype. Its target is unknown. TCRdb re-analysed the reads in MiXCR, keeping a single row per CDR3 protein. This sample yields a few hundred thousand distinct CDR3 sequences, of which around two fifths are seen a single time; more than 40% belongs to the top ten. V trimming: 0 bases; J trimming: 5 bases; junction bases outside the gene matches: 3. The CDR3 runs 14 residues. Looked up from germline, CDR1 is SGHTA and CDR2 is FQGNSA. This sequence joins TRBV7-2 and TRBJ1-1; 7 positions agree with TRBD1. The input for sequencing was cultured PBMCs, taken from culture after CMV antigen stimulation. The source of this sequence is a human donor in good health (CMV status not recorded). Some clones in this sample may be carry-over from other donors' samples. The CDR3 DNA follows: TGTGCCAGCAGCTTAGCTACAGGGGTGACTGAAGCTTTCTTT. Encoded protein: CASSLATGVTEAFF. Full variable domain (outside the CDR3, taken from reference TRBV7-2 and TRBJ1-1): GAGVSQSPSNKVTEKGKDVELRCDPISGHTALYWYRQSLGQGLEFLIYFQGNSAPDKSGLPSDRFSAERTGGSVSTLTIQRTQQEDSAVYLCASSLATGVTEAFFGQGTRLTVV.